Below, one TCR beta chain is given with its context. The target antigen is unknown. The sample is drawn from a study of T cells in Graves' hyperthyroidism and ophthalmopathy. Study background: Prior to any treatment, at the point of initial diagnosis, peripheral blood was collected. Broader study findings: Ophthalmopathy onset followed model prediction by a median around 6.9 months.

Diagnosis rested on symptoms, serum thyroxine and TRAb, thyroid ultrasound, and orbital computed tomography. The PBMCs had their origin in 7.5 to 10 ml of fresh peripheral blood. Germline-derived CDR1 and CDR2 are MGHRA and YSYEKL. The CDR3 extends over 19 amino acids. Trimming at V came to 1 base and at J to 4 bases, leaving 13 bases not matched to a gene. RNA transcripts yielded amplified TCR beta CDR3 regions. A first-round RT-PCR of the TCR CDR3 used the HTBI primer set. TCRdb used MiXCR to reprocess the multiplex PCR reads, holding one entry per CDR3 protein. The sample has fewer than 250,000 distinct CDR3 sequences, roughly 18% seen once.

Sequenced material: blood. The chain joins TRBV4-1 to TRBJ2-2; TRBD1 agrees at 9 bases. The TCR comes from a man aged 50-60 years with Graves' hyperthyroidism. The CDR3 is CASSQGGEKTGGLTGELFF. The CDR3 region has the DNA TGCGCCAGCAGCCAAGGTGGGGAAAAAACAGGGGGCCTCACCGGGGAGCTGTTTTTT.